The 2 T cell receptor beta chains reported below all come from one sample, sequenced in a study of blood T cell repertoires in COVID-19. TCRdb's table, derived via immunoSEQ multiplex PCR, lists solely in-frame clones and lacks some. Of tens of thousands of clones in the sample, 65% to 90% were seen once. The specimen sequenced was peripheral blood. The receptors originated from a woman older than 75 with active or convalescent COVID-19.

This clone appeared a single time. The chain links TRBV11-1 to TRBJ2-5; possible D gene TRBD1, 6 bases. V lost 1 base to trimming and J lost 9 bases, with 9 bases between them. The CDR3 sequence is 12 residues long. Germline lookup yields CDR1 SGHAT and CDR2 FQDESV (reference sequence). CDR3 sequence: CASSLGGRAQYF. In DNA form, the CDR3 reads TGTGCCAGCAGCTTAGGGGGGCGGGCCCAGTACTTC.

The chain recombines TRBV19 with TRBJ2-1; D gene unclear. The CDR3 spans 14 residues. The V end was cut by 6 bases, the J end by 1 base, with 10 bases between. The germline gives CDR1 LNHDA, CDR2 SQIVND (reference sequence). This chain's CDR3 is CASRLADSYNEQFF. CDR3 DNA sequence: TGTGCCAGTAGGTTGGCAGATTCCTACAATGAGCAGTTCTTC. Based on the CDR3 plus reference TRBV19 and TRBJ2-1, the full variable domain is DGGITQSPKYLFRKEGQNVTLSCEQNLNHDAMYWYRQDPGQGLRLIYYSQIVNDFQKGDIAEGYSVSREKKESFPLTVTSAQKNPTAFYLCASRLADSYNEQFFGPGTRLTVL.